This passage covers 29 T cell receptor beta chains from one sample sequenced in a study of cytomegalovirus exposure and HLA in healthy donors. 13 Jbeta primers and 60 Vbeta primers were used for the PCR. Clones were sequenced by immunoSEQ multiplex PCR, and TCRdb holds only the in-frame ones, with some missing. Of 75,000 to 100,000 clones listed, approximately 70% are singletons. Specimen: PBMCs. These TCRs come from a man in his sixties in good health and CMV-seronegative.

This clone was recorded a few times. CDR3 in DNA: TGTGCCAGCAGCGTAGCGGGGGGGACCGGGGAGCTGTTTTTT. It translates to CASSVAGGTGELFF. The chain recombines TRBV9 with TRBJ2-2; 8 bases are shared with TRBD2. The germline V gene has CDR1 SGDLS and CDR2 YYNGEE. Trimming took 0 bases from V and 5 from J; bases not matched to a gene: 0. The CDR3 has 14 amino acids.

Concerning this clone itself: Sequence at one end of the junction differs from germline and may be a read error. This chain joins TRBV28 and TRBJ2-5; D unresolved. The CDR3 has 14 residues. Per the germline V gene, CDR1 is MDHEN and CDR2 is SYDVKM. The chain's CDR3 is CASSVQLPGEAQYF. The CDR3 coding sequence is TGTGCCAGCAGCGTTCAGCTCCCCGGAGAGGCCCAGTACTTC.

The chain employs TRBV11-2 and TRBJ2-2; 11 bases agree with TRBD1. J gave up 4 bases and V 5 bases, and 12 bases lay outside the gene matches. Germline V CDR1 and CDR2: SGHAT, FQNNGV. The CDR3 sequence is 18 residues long. CDR3 in DNA: TGTGCCAGCAGCCCCCATCAACCCGGGACAGGGGGCACCGGGGAGCTGTTTTTT. Protein product: CASSPHQPGTGGTGELFF.

This clone has just one count. The chain recombines TRBV6-1 with TRBJ2-7, with TRBD1 matching over 7 bases. The CDR3 extends over 14 amino acids. Germline CDR1 and CDR2: MNHNS and SASEGT. The V and J ends lost 1 base and 5 bases, in that order; junction bases with no gene match: 5. The CDR3 nucleotides are TGTGCCAGCAGTGAAGGTAGGGGGCTGGACGAGCAGTACTTC. Translating gives CASSEGRGLDEQYF.

The chain uses TRBV5-5 and TRBJ1-5, with D uncertain. V gave up 5 bases and J gave up 7 bases, with 16 bases separating them. The CDR3 spans 14 residues. Per the germline V gene, CDR1 is SGHKS and CDR2 is YYEKEE (reference sequence). In nucleotides, the CDR3 is TGTGCCAGCAGTCACCCCGGGGAGGGCCAGCCCCAGCATTTT. Encoded protein: CASSHPGEGQPQHF. Full variable domain (rest looked up from reference TRBV5-5 and TRBJ1-5): DAGVTQSPTHLIKTRGQQVTLRCSPISGHKSVSWYQQVLGQGPQFIFQYYEKEERGRGNFPDRFSARQFPNYSSELNVNALLLGDSALYLCASSHPGEGQPQHFGDGTRLSIL.

The gene calls are TRBV6-5 and TRBJ1-3; D is undetermined. Trimming pared 0 bases from V and 3 bases from J, leaving 12 bases between. The CDR3 length is 16 residues. Germline V CDR1 and CDR2: MNHEY, SVGAGI. CDR3 in amino acids: CASSYSSSIHGNTIYF. In nucleotides, the CDR3 is TGTGCCAGCAGTTACTCATCTAGCATACATGGAAACACCATATATTTT.

The chain combines TRBV30 with TRBJ1-2; 10 nucleotides match TRBD1. This CDR3 region has 13 residues. V was pared by 4 bases and J by 8 bases, with 7 bases of the junction left unmatched. Germline V gives CDR1 GTSNPN, CDR2 SVGIG (reference sequence). The CDR3 loop reads CAWTGTGEGGYTF. As DNA, the CDR3 is TGTGCCTGGACCGGGACAGGGGAGGGCGGCTACACCTTC.

The chain recombines TRBV2 with TRBJ1-2; D is unresolved. In germline, CDR1 is SNHLY, CDR2 FYNNEI. Trimming removed 6 bases from V and 2 bases from J, with 13 bases in between. The CDR3 has 14 residues. The CDR3 region has the DNA TGTGCCAGCAGGAAGCTACTGATAAACTATGGCTACACCTTC. It yields the protein CASRKLLINYGYTF.

The DNA for the CDR3 is TGTGCCAGCAGTTCGGGACAGCGTTGGTACGAGCAGTACTTC. This translates into CASSSGQRWYEQYF. The chain uses TRBV6-5 and TRBJ2-7, with TRBD1 matching over 7 bases. In germline, CDR1 is MNHEY, CDR2 SVGAGI. The V gene end was trimmed by 4 bases and the J gene end by 4 bases; junction bases not matched to a gene: 7. The CDR3 is 14 amino acids.

This clone showed up just once. V usage is TRBV7-2 and J usage is TRBJ2-3; D is undetermined. The germline V gene has CDR1 SGHTA and CDR2 FQGNSA. CDR3 length equals 13 residues. V was trimmed by 5 bases and J by 8 bases, leaving 14 bases between them. Here the CDR3 reads CASSPLLRGTQYF. In DNA, the CDR3 is TGTGCCAGCAGCCCGCTTCTGAGAGGTACGCAGTATTTT.

The gene calls are TRBV2 and TRBJ1-5, with 7 bases lining up with TRBD1. The CDR3 is made up of 14 amino acids. After removal of 6 bases from V and 6 bases from J, the junction contained 8 bases not matched to a gene. The germline V gene encodes CDR1 SNHLY and CDR2 FYNNEI. The CDR3 protein is CASREDRSSQPQHF. The CDR3 bases are TGTGCCAGCAGGGAGGACAGGTCTAGTCAGCCCCAGCATTTT.

The V and J genes are TRBV7-2 and TRBJ2-5; TRBD2 matches 8 bases. CDR1 is SGHTA and CDR2 is FQGNSA in the germline V gene. CDR3 length: 14 residues. V was pared by 2 bases and J by 5 bases, with 4 bases of the junction left unmatched. The CDR3 DNA reads as TGTGCCAGCAGCTTACGGACTAGCTGGGAGACCCAGTACTTC. This encodes CASSLRTSWETQYF.

The chain links TRBV25-1 to TRBJ2-1, with 10 bases aligning to TRBD2. The CDR3 has 17 residues. The germline CDR1 and CDR2 sequences are MGHDK and SYGVNS. Trimming cost V 2 bases and J 8 bases; bases outside gene matches: 12. This chain's CDR3 is CASSEPASGSERDEQFF. CDR3 coding DNA: TGTGCCAGCAGTGAACCCGCTAGCGGGAGTGAAAGGGATGAGCAGTTCTTC.

V gene TRBV7-9 combines with J gene TRBJ1-2, with 7 bases identical to TRBD1. The CDR3 contains 15 residues. V dropped 1 base and J dropped 7; count of bases not matched to a gene: 9. Per germline, CDR1 SEHNR and CDR2 FQNEAQ (reference sequence). The CDR3 region has the DNA TGTGCCAGCAGCTTAGAGGGGGCAGAGCGGGTTGGCTACACCTTC. This gives the protein CASSLEGAERVGYTF.

This clone was picked up a small number of times. The chain uses TRBV29-1 and TRBJ2-1; maybe TRBD2 (5 bases). CDR3 length equals 15 residues. Trimming stripped 7 bases from V and 7 bases from J, with 23 bases between. Germline CDR1 is SQVTM and CDR2 is ANQGSEA. The chain's CDR3 is CSAGLDRLGRNEQFF. In DNA, the CDR3 is TGCAGCGCCGGCTTGGACCGCCTGGGGAGAAATGAGCAGTTCTTC.

The rearrangement uses TRBV6-5 and TRBJ1-5; TRBD1 agrees at 9 bases. The J segment lost 6 bases and the V segment lost 5 bases, leaving 5 bases of the junction unmatched. From germline, CDR1 is MNHEY and CDR2 SVGAGI. The CDR3 contains 14 residues. The CDR3 is CASSPTGGGQPQHF. DNA of the CDR3: TGTGCCAGCAGTCCTACAGGGGGCGGTCAGCCCCAGCATTTT.

This clone was seen a handful of times. Additional DNA sequences in this sample encode the identical CDR3. The V call is TRBV6-5, the J call TRBJ2-7; TRBD1 is a possible D gene (5 bases). Germline CDR1 MNHEY, CDR2 SVGAGI. V lost 0 bases and J lost 2, with 8 bases in between. The CDR3 has 14 amino acids. CDR3 bases: TGTGCCAGCAGTTACTCCAGGGAAACCTACGAGCAGTACTTC. It yields the protein CASSYSRETYEQYF.

J is TRBJ2-2 and V is TRBV7-6; tentatively, D is TRBD1 (5 bases). From germline, CDR1 is SGHVS and CDR2 FNYEAQ. The V and J ends lost 7 bases and 4 bases respectively, with 10 bases between them. This CDR3 region has 13 residues. The CDR3 spells CASNIDSTGELFF. CDR3 bases: TGTGCCAGCAATATCGACAGCACCGGGGAGCTGTTTTTT.

The chain is built from TRBV10-3 and TRBJ2-7; 8 bases are shared with TRBD2. CDR3 length: 15 amino acids. CDR1 ENHRY and CDR2 SYGVKD come from the germline V gene. Unmatched junction bases numbered 9, after V lost 4 bases and J lost 4 bases. CDR3 nucleotide sequence: TGTGCCATCAGTGGTCGGGGGGGGGCTCATTACGAGCAGTACTTC. Translation: CAISGRGGAHYEQYF.

The chain recombines TRBV5-4 with TRBJ2-7; 8 nucleotides agree with TRBD2. V dropped 4 bases and J dropped 0; count of bases not matched to a gene: 3. The CDR3 consists of 14 residues. Germline V gene lookup returns CDR1 SGHNT and CDR2 YYREEE (reference sequence). CDR3 nucleotide sequence: TGTGCCAGCAGCCAACTAGCGGCCTCCTACGAGCAGTACTTC. The encoded protein is CASSQLAASYEQYF. Full variable domain (remainder filled in from reference TRBV5-4 and TRBJ2-7): ETGVTQSPTHLIKTRGQQVTLRCSSQSGHNTVSWYQQALGQGPQFIFQYYREEENGRGNFPPRFSGLQFPNYSSELNVNALELDDSALYLCASSQLAASYEQYFGPGTRLTVT.

The genes are TRBV19 and TRBJ2-2; possible D gene TRBD1, 6 bases. Trimming took 6 bases from V and 3 from J, leaving 11 bases between them. The CDR3 has 14 amino acids. Germline CDR1 and CDR2: LNHDA and SQIVND (reference sequence). The CDR3 is CASRGQGHTGELFF. The CDR3 DNA is TGTGCCAGTAGAGGGCAGGGGCACACCGGGGAGCTGTTTTTT.

The gene calls are TRBV10-2 and TRBJ2-5; weak D call: TRBD2 (5 bases). Germline lookup yields CDR1 WSHSY and CDR2 SAAADI. CDR3 size: 15 residues. V dropped 6 bases and J dropped 9 bases, with 23 bases sitting between them. The CDR3 loop reads CASRLTRAPNGAQYF. The DNA of the CDR3 is TGCGCCAGCAGACTCACTAGGGCACCCAATGGGGCCCAGTACTTC.

The genes are TRBV4-3 and TRBJ1-2, with D possibly matching TRBD1 (5 bases). From germline, CDR1 is LGHNA and CDR2 YSLEER. Trimming pared 1 base from V and 7 bases from J, leaving 13 bases between. The CDR3 length is 14 residues. The CDR3 DNA reads as TGCGCCAGCAGCCAAGTGGGGGGGGGACGTGGCTACACCTTC. The encoded protein is CASSQVGGGRGYTF.

V gene TRBV4-3 combines with J gene TRBJ2-7; 11 positions agree with TRBD2. The CDR3 sequence is 15 residues long. With 5 bases clipped from V and 2 bases from J, the junction kept 5 bases outside the gene matches. Germline loops: CDR1 LGHNA, CDR2 YSLEER. CDR3 sequence reads: CASSAASGGTYEQYF. DNA for the CDR3: TGCGCCAGCAGCGCGGCTAGCGGGGGGACCTACGAGCAGTACTTC.

This clone turned up a few times. This chain links TRBV28 with TRBJ1-4; 7 positions match TRBD1. The CDR3 spans 17 residues. J lost 0 bases, V lost 7 bases, and 11 bases had no gene match. CDR1 and CDR2 from the germline V gene are MDHEN and SYDVKM. Here the CDR3 DNA reads TGTGCCAGCAATAAACAGGGGTCACAGGCAACTAATGAAAAACTGTTTTTT. Translated, it gives CASNKQGSQATNEKLFF.

CDR3 amino acids: CAWSPLSTDTQYF. For the CDR3, the DNA is TGTGCCTGGAGCCCCTTGAGCACAGATACGCAGTATTTT. The V and J genes are TRBV30 and TRBJ2-3; no clear D gene. V shed 3 bases and J shed 0 bases, with 7 bases lying between them. The CDR3 is made up of 13 amino acids. CDR1 is GTSNPN, CDR2 SVGIG, per germline (reference sequence).

This chain uses TRBV5-1 with TRBJ2-1; 13 positions match TRBD2. CDR3 length: 15 amino acids. V lost 2 bases, J lost 7 bases, and 3 bases stayed unmatched. CDR1 is SGHRS, CDR2 YFSETQ, per germline. CDR3 sequence reads: CASSLWTSGSNEQFF. Written as DNA, the CDR3 is TGCGCCAGCAGCTTATGGACTAGCGGGAGTAATGAGCAGTTCTTC.

The chain links TRBV27 to TRBJ2-2, with D possibly being TRBD2 (6 bases). In germline, CDR1 is MNHEY, CDR2 SMNVEV (reference sequence). Deletions cut 4 bases from V and 4 bases from J, with 13 bases between. The CDR3 contains 15 residues. The DNA of the CDR3 is TGTGCCAGCAGTTCGGGACTGGGTTTCACCGGGGAGCTGTTTTTT. Its translation: CASSSGLGFTGELFF.

The J gene is TRBJ1-4, the V gene TRBV15, with a possible D match to TRBD1 (5 bases). V lost 8 bases and J 8 bases, leaving 18 bases between the germline ends. This CDR3 spans 14 amino acids. CDR1 is LNHNV, CDR2 YYDKDF, per germline (reference sequence). CDR3: CATARDIGGEKLFF. Written as DNA, the CDR3 is TGTGCCACCGCCCGCGACATTGGGGGGGAAAAACTGTTTTTT.